Shown below are 30 T cell receptor beta chains from a single sample sequenced in a study of cytomegalovirus exposure and HLA in healthy donors (TCRdb year 2017). The method behind the library was the immunoSEQ multiplex PCR assay. A mixture of 60 forward primers for TCR Vbeta segments and 13 reverse primers for TCR Jbeta segments was used in the multiplex PCR. The table was pulled from immuneACCESS by TCRdb, which kept in-frame rearrangements only. Such tables lose some clones; where checked, under half of the loss comes from unresolved V genes, and the rest has no known cause. Across this sample there are about 180,000 clones, with around 77% seen only once. Jointly, the top ten make up roughly 2.3% of the sample. Material: PBMCs. Every receptor here comes from a man in his 60s in good health and CMV-seronegative.

This clone was seen a handful of times. V is TRBV7-9 and J is TRBJ1-1; a possible D gene is TRBD1 (5 bases). Germline V gives CDR1 SEHNR, CDR2 FQNEAQ (reference sequence). This CDR3 is 14 amino acids long. V lost 2 bases and J lost 3, with 10 bases in between. The CDR3 loop is CASSLQGYDTEAFF. In nucleotides, the CDR3 is TGTGCCAGCAGCTTACAGGGATATGACACTGAAGCTTTCTTT.

The rearrangement joins TRBV27 to TRBJ2-1, with TRBD1 matching over 8 bases. This CDR3 is 15 amino acids long. Germline CDR1 MNHEY, CDR2 SMNVEV (reference sequence). V trimming: 5 bases; J trimming: 8 bases; junction bases outside the gene matches: 11. For the CDR3, the DNA is TGTGCCAGCAGTAAACCGGGACAGGCTTCGGATGAGCAGTTCTTC. Translation gives CASSKPGQASDEQFF.

This clone was picked up one time. This chain joins TRBV4-3 and TRBJ2-3; possibly TRBD2 for D (5 bases). The V end lost 4 bases, the J end lost 5 bases, and 10 bases lay between the germline ends. Germline V lookup: CDR1 LGHNA, CDR2 YSLEER. This CDR3 comprises 13 residues. CDR3 sequence (DNA): TGCGCCAGCAGCCTATCTGAGGGAGATACGCAGTATTTT. Amino acids: CASSLSEGDTQYF.

The chain employs TRBV29-1 and TRBJ2-7; D perhaps matches TRBD2 (5 bases). This CDR3 is built from 11 residues. In germline, CDR1 is SQVTM, CDR2 ANQGSEA. The V gene lost 7 bases and the J gene lost 3 bases, with 10 bases spanning the gap. The CDR3 spells CSALRDYEQYF. The CDR3 DNA reads TGCAGCGCGCTCCGGGACTACGAGCAGTACTTC.

The chain is built from TRBV2 and TRBJ2-1; the match to TRBD2 covers 8 bases. Trimming took 2 bases from V and 1 from J; bases not matched to a gene: 1. CDR3 length: 15 amino acids. Germline V lookup: CDR1 SNHLY, CDR2 FYNNEI. The CDR3 DNA reads TGTGCCAGCAGTGAATTAGCGGGGTCCTACAATGAGCAGTTCTTC. Residues: CASSELAGSYNEQFF. Based on the CDR3 plus reference TRBV2 and TRBJ2-1, the full variable domain is EPEVTQTPSHQVTQMGQEVILRCVPISNHLYFYWYRQILGQKVEFLVSFYNNEISEKSEIFDDQFSVERPDGSNFTLKIRSTKLEDSAMYFCASSELAGSYNEQFFGPGTRLTVL.

The V and J genes are TRBV7-3 and TRBJ2-2; D gene unclear. V lost 5 bases and J 0 bases, leaving 10 bases between the germline ends. Per the germline V gene, CDR1 is SGHTA and CDR2 is FQGTGA. The CDR3 is 15 residues long. CDR3 amino acids: CASSPNTANTGELFF. The CDR3 DNA reads TGTGCCAGCAGCCCCAATACAGCGAACACCGGGGAGCTGTTTTTT.

Note on this clone: One junction end disagrees with the germline gene, perhaps due to a read error. The chain has TRBV12-5 and TRBJ1-5, with a tentative D call TRBD1 (5 bases). Germline V gene data show CDR1 as LGHNT and CDR2 as FRNRAP. The CDR3 contains 13 residues. CDR3 in amino acids: CASGVQVDQPQNF. CDR3 DNA: TGTGCTAGTGGTGTACAGGTGGATCAGCCCCAGAATTTT.

The count of this clone is one. V usage is TRBV7-2 and J usage is TRBJ1-2; D is uncertain. V was cut by 5 bases and J by 8 bases, with 15 bases left in between. CDR3 length: 13 residues. CDR1 is SGHTA and CDR2 is FQGNSA in the germline V gene. CDR3 region: CASSAGPGRGYTF. DNA for the CDR3: TGTGCCAGCAGCGCGGGCCCCGGACGCGGCTACACCTTC. Full variable domain (missing parts from reference TRBV7-2 and TRBJ1-2): GAGVSQSPSNKVTEKGKDVELRCDPISGHTALYWYRQSLGQGLEFLIYFQGNSAPDKSGLPSDRFSAERTGGSVSTLTIQRTQQEDSAVYLCASSAGPGRGYTFGSGTRLTVV.

V is TRBV5-1 and J is TRBJ2-6, with 8 bases identical to TRBD1. This CDR3 has 16 residues. Germline V lookup: CDR1 SGHRS, CDR2 YFSETQ. The J segment lost 1 base and the V segment lost 7 bases, leaving 7 bases of the junction unmatched. CDR3 loop: CASGQGPSSGANVLTF. CDR3 DNA sequence: TGCGCCAGCGGACAGGGTCCAAGTTCTGGGGCCAACGTCCTGACTTTC.

The genes are TRBV5-5 and TRBJ1-2; the D gene is possibly TRBD1 (6 bases). Germline-derived CDR1 and CDR2 are SGHKS and YYEKEE (reference sequence). Trimming took 1 base from V and 2 from J, leaving 12 bases between them. This CDR3 is 15 amino acids long. CDR3 sequence (DNA): TGTGCCAGCAGCTTGAGGACAACAGGGAACTATGGCTACACCTTC. Translated: CASSLRTTGNYGYTF.

The chain couples TRBV18 to TRBJ1-1; 8 bases are shared with TRBD1. The CDR3 runs to 14 residues. With V trimmed by 2 bases and J by 7 bases, 6 bases remained unmatched. Germline values: CDR1 KGHSH, CDR2 LQKENI. CDR3 sequence (DNA): TGTGCCAGCTCACCAACTGGACAGGGCTTTGAAGCTTTCTTT. This sequence encodes CASSPTGQGFEAFF.

The gene calls are TRBV11-3 and TRBJ2-7, with 10 nucleotides matching TRBD1. Germline V gene lookup returns CDR1 SGHNT and CDR2 YENEEA. Trimming at V came to 4 bases and at J to 3 bases, leaving 6 bases not matched to a gene. This CDR3 is 15 amino acids long. The CDR3 region has the DNA TGTGCCAGCAGCTCCCGGACAGGGGGAGACTACGAGCAGTACTTC. This sequence encodes CASSSRTGGDYEQYF.

The rearrangement uses TRBV6-5 and TRBJ1-2; the match to TRBD1 covers 8 bases. Trimming took 5 bases from V and 4 from J; bases not matched to a gene: 6. The CDR3 extends over 14 amino acids. Germline CDR1 MNHEY, CDR2 SVGAGI. The CDR3 DNA reads TGTGCCAGCAGTAGACAGGGGCTCGGCTATGGCTACACCTTC. Translating gives CASSRQGLGYGYTF.

V gene TRBV14 combines with J gene TRBJ2-3; 11 nucleotides agree with TRBD2. The CDR3 has 18 residues. CDR1 is SGHDN, CDR2 FVKESK, per germline. The J segment lost 0 bases and the V segment lost 0 bases, leaving 5 bases of the junction unmatched. The CDR3 DNA is TGTGCCAGCAGCCAAGATAGCGGGAGGGCCGTCAGCACAGATACGCAGTATTTT. It specifies CASSQDSGRAVSTDTQYF.

The chain links TRBV4-2 to TRBJ2-1, with 9 bases matching TRBD1. The CDR3 loop spans 16 amino acids. The V segment lost 2 bases and the J segment 7 bases; nucleotides outside the gene matches: 9. Germline V CDR1 and CDR2: LGHNA, YNFKEQ. CDR3 in DNA: TGTGCCAGCAGCCAATCGAGGACAGGGGCGTTTAATGAGCAGTTCTTC. Its protein is CASSQSRTGAFNEQFF.

The chain recombines TRBV28 with TRBJ2-1; unclear D gene. CDR3 length: 10 amino acids. The germline V gene encodes CDR1 MDHEN and CDR2 SYDVKM. V was pared by 10 bases and J by 5 bases, with 6 bases between. In DNA, the CDR3 is TGTGCCACATCCCACAATGAGCAGTTCTTC. This codes for CATSHNEQFF.

The rearrangement uses TRBV6-6 and TRBJ2-7; possible D gene TRBD1, 5 bases. CDR1 is MNHNY, CDR2 SVGAGI, per germline (reference sequence). Between the trimmed V and J ends, which lost 0 bases and 3 bases, there was a span of 12 bases. The CDR3 is made up of 15 amino acids. The CDR3 here is CASSYSSQGGYEQYF. The DNA of the CDR3 is TGTGCCAGCAGTTACTCTAGCCAGGGTGGCTACGAGCAGTACTTC.

The chain couples TRBV18 to TRBJ2-1, with 11 positions matching TRBD2. With V trimmed by 1 base and J by 7 bases, 12 bases remained unmatched. The germline V gene encodes CDR1 KGHSH and CDR2 LQKENI. CDR3 length equals 18 residues. Written as DNA, the CDR3 is TGTGCCAGCTCACCACTCGTGATAGCGGGGGGGCCGCTTAATGAGCAGTTCTTC. Translated: CASSPLVIAGGPLNEQFF.

V usage is TRBV5-1 and J usage is TRBJ1-1; 7 nucleotides match TRBD1. The CDR3 contains 14 residues. J gave up 5 bases and V 0 bases, and 4 bases lay outside the gene matches. Germline-derived CDR1 and CDR2 are SGHRS and YFSETQ. The CDR3 nucleotides read TGCGCCAGCAGCTTGGAGGGGGCGCGGACTGAAGCTTTCTTT. This gives the protein CASSLEGARTEAFF. Using reference TRBV5-1 and TRBJ1-1 for the parts outside the CDR3, the full variable domain is KAGVTQTPRYLIKTRGQQVTLSCSPISGHRSVSWYQQTPGQGLQFLFEYFSETQRNKGNFPGRFSGRQFSNSRSEMNVSTLELGDSALYLCASSLEGARTEAFFGQGTRLTVV.

This clone appeared a single time. V is TRBV27 and J is TRBJ1-1; D is unclear. The V and J ends lost 6 bases and 1 base respectively, with 15 bases between them. Germline V CDR1 and CDR2: MNHEY, SMNVEV (reference sequence). The CDR3 covers 15 residues. CDR3 coding DNA: TGTGCCAGCAGACCCTACGTACCCGGGAACACTGAAGCTTTCTTT. Residues: CASRPYVPGNTEAFF.

The chain joins TRBV15 to TRBJ2-7, with 9 positions matching TRBD2. With 0 bases clipped from V and 12 bases from J, the junction kept 6 bases outside the gene matches. The CDR3 extends over 13 amino acids. The germline gives CDR1 LNHNV, CDR2 YYDKDF (reference sequence). CDR3 DNA sequence: TGTGCCACCAGCAGAGATTCTCTGGGACTAGCGTACTTC. Translation: CATSRDSLGLAYF. Full variable domain (outside the CDR3, taken from reference TRBV15 and TRBJ2-7): DAMVIQNPRYQVTQFGKPVTLSCSQTLNHNVMYWYQQKSSQAPKLLFHYYDKDFNNEADTPDNFQSRRPNTSFCFLDIRSPGLGDTAMYLCATSRDSLGLAYFGPGTRLTVT.

Comments on this clone: Additional DNA sequences in this sample encode the identical CDR3. The rearrangement links TRBV5-1 to TRBJ2-7, with 8 bases identical to TRBD1. This CDR3 region has 14 residues. Trimming took 4 bases from V and 2 from J; bases not matched to a gene: 5. In germline, CDR1 is SGHRS, CDR2 YFSETQ. For the CDR3, the DNA is TGCGCCAGCAGCCCCGGGACAGGCGCCTACGAGCAGTACTTC. It specifies CASSPGTGAYEQYF.

This clone was recorded once. V usage is TRBV19 and J usage is TRBJ2-7; D remains unclear. Germline-derived CDR1 and CDR2 are LNHDA and SQIVND (reference sequence). Trimming took 5 bases from V and 2 from J, leaving 16 bases between them. This CDR3 has 15 residues. CDR3 region: CASSPRPPRPYEQYF. CDR3 sequence (DNA): TGTGCCAGTAGTCCCAGACCCCCGAGGCCCTACGAGCAGTACTTC.

The chain recombines TRBV28 with TRBJ2-7, with 9 bases matching TRBD1. V trimming: 8 bases; J trimming: 5 bases; junction bases outside the gene matches: 4. CDR1 is MDHEN and CDR2 is SYDVKM in the germline V gene. This CDR3 has 12 amino acids. The CDR3 DNA reads TGTGCCAGCCAGGGACAGGGAGACGAGCAGTACTTC. As protein: CASQGQGDEQYF.

The chain recombines TRBV9 with TRBJ2-7, with 9 positions matching TRBD2. Germline loops: CDR1 SGDLS, CDR2 YYNGEE. This CDR3 has 16 amino acids. V dropped 0 bases and J dropped 3; count of bases not matched to a gene: 7. CDR3 amino acids: CASSVGLAGADYEQYF. The DNA of the CDR3 is TGTGCCAGCAGCGTAGGATTAGCGGGAGCCGACTACGAGCAGTACTTC.

V and J are TRBV15 and TRBJ2-7; D gene ambiguous. V was shortened by 2 bases and J by 4 bases, with 9 bases between the two germline ends. There are 13 residues in the CDR3. Germline CDR1 and CDR2: LNHNV and YYDKDF (reference sequence). CDR3 nucleotides: TGTGCCACCAGCAGATCCCCAAATTACGAGCAGTACTTC. As protein: CATSRSPNYEQYF.

In its sample, this clone was seen once. The rearrangement uses TRBV28 and TRBJ2-7; D perhaps matches TRBD2 (6 bases). Trimming removed 8 bases at V and 0 bases at J, with 14 bases between. The germline V gene has CDR1 MDHEN and CDR2 SYDVKM. The CDR3 spans 14 residues. The DNA of the CDR3 is TGTGCCAGCTCTTCCGGGACTCTCTCCTACGAGCAGTACTTC. Translation gives CASSSGTLSYEQYF.

The rearrangement links TRBV5-1 to TRBJ2-1, with 16 bases fitting TRBD2. The CDR3 covers 18 residues. J was trimmed by 6 bases and V by 3 bases; bases with no gene match: 9. CDR1 SGHRS and CDR2 YFSETQ come from the germline V gene. The CDR3 reads CASSWGLAGGPGGNEQFF. The CDR3 region has the DNA TGCGCCAGCAGCTGGGGACTAGCGGGAGGGCCGGGAGGCAATGAGCAGTTCTTC.

This clone appeared a few times. The CDR3 nucleotides read TGTGCCAGCAGCTCCCTAGCGGGAGACAATGAGCAGTTCTTC. Its protein product is CASSSLAGDNEQFF. The chain employs TRBV5-4 and TRBJ2-1; 10 bases match TRBD2. There are 14 residues in the CDR3. Germline CDR1 is SGHNT and CDR2 is YYREEE (reference sequence). V shed 3 bases, J shed 5 bases, and the junction held 2 bases outside the gene matches.

V gene TRBV10-1 combines with J gene TRBJ2-7, with 12 bases identical to TRBD2. The CDR3 sequence is 15 residues long. The ends lost 2 bases at V and 1 base at J; junction bases unmatched: 0. CDR1 and CDR2 (germline): WNHNN, SYGVQD (reference sequence). This CDR3 is CASSEGLAGSYEQYF. CDR3 sequence (DNA): TGCGCCAGCAGTGAGGGACTAGCGGGGTCCTACGAGCAGTACTTC.